This entry features one T cell receptor (beta chain) sequence. Trimming cost V 3 bases and J 4 bases; bases outside gene matches: 11. The CDR3 loop spans 16 amino acids. CDR1 and CDR2 (germline): MGHRA, YSYEKL. Assay used: immunoSEQ multiplex PCR; TCRdb lists only in-frame clones, some missing. The sample carries approximately 180,000 clones, 91% recorded once. The source of the sample is a study of control samples from healthy donors and cancer patients. The sequence came from a woman in her 40s in good health. The sequencing sample was made of blood. This chain links TRBV4-1 with TRBJ1-1; TRBD1 agrees at 7 bases. The CDR3 DNA sequence: TGCGCCAGCAGCCAGGAGACAGGGCGGTGGGGCACTGAAGCTTTCTTT. Protein product: CASSQETGRWGTEAFF.